A single T cell receptor (beta chain) is shown here with its context. What this receptor recognizes is not known. No qualities accompany the bases; no much larger clone lies one base away. Participants in the prospective study were enrolled through a virtual design, were aged roughly 18 to 95 years, and lived in approximately 24 United States geographic areas. To assign participants to cohorts, the prospective study relied on clinical history that participants themselves reported in a screening survey and a study questionnaire. Recovered participants in ImmuneRACE Cohort 3 were defined by two consecutive negative NP/OP PCR tests, clearance by a healthcare professional, or resolution of symptoms. In the prospective study, whole blood, serum and a nasopharyngeal or oropharyngeal swab were collected from each participant by mobile phlebotomists. Additional blood draws and questionnaires over a roughly two-month period could optionally be provided by prospective study participants. Before DNA extraction, blood samples from the prospective study were shipped at room temperature or frozen.

This sample stems from a study of blood T cell repertoires in COVID-19 (dated by TCRdb to about 2020). The study in broad terms: Samples from collaborators originated in the United States, Italy and Spain and spanned both the acute and convalescent phases of COVID-19. The material from the prospective study consisted of cDNA or gDNA derived from T cells, B-cell-depleted T cells, or PBMCs. Deeply sampled blood TCRbeta repertoires from subjects exposed to, actively infected with, or recovered from COVID-19 were included in the dataset. A freely available public database, intended as a resource for researchers studying the immune response to SARS-CoV-2, is where the repertoires were released. Samples were obtained from the ongoing ImmuneRACE study (first 160 participants) and from some 1,200 subjects provided by 6 global collaborators. Nearly every sample came with metadata listing a de-identified subject ID, COVID-19 status, age in years and sex. Where HLA class I and class II types were available, the types were taken from metadata supplied by the sample provider, not from assay-based typing. Results and caveats for the whole study, not just this receptor: How much clinical and demographic metadata was included differed by source and by participant, and the metadata was provided uncurated.

TCRbeta CDR3 regions were amplified from genomic DNA by means of the immunoSEQ Assay, a bias-controlled multiplex PCR. Under the source paper's analysis protocol: Within the assay, amplification of reference gene primers was used to estimate how many nucleated cells each sample contained. To quantify the absolute abundance of each unique TCRbeta CDR3 rearrangement, sequence reads were collapsed and filtered. For each sample, productive Simpson clonality was calculated by taking the square root of Simpson's diversity index across productive rearrangements. Imported from immuneACCESS, the table was reduced by TCRdb to in-frame sequences with V and J called. These copies leave out some clones; in studies compared against another copy, an unresolved V gene accounts for under half, and the cause of the remainder is not known. The DNA gave D and trimming, while V, J and clone size come from that table. Recorded for this sample are about 250,000 clones; roughly nine tenths of them occurred a single time. The top ten clones comprise 2% to 2.5% of the sample.

The germline V gene (reference sequence) supplies CDR1 WNHNN and CDR2 SYGVQD. The CDR3 runs 15 residues from the cysteine to the phenylalanine. Only the CDR3 part of the read is kept: 45 bases, read in frame from the first base. V drops 1 base and J drops 1 base, leaving 10 bases in between. The sequence joins TRBV10-1 to TRBJ1-1; a tentative D match to TRBD1 spans 6 bases. The TCR was taken from a young woman who had recovered from COVID-19. Material for sequencing was PBMCs or T cells enriched from blood (not recorded which). CDR3 sequence: CASSEYTGRNTEAFF. The DNA reads TGCGCCAGCAGTGAGTACACAGGGAGGAACACTGAAGCTTTCTTT.